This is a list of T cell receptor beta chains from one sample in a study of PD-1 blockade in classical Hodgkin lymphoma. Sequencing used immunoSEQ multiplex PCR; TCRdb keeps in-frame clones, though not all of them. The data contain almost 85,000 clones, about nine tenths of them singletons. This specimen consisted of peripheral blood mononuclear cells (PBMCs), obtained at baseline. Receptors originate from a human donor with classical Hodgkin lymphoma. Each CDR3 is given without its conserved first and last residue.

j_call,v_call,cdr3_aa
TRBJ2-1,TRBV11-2,ASSPLAGKSYNEQF
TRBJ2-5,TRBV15,ATSRDLQETQY
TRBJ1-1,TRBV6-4,ASSDKGLAEEAF
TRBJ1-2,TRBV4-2,ASSQQTGNNYGYT
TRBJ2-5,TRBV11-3,ASSEGLARETQY
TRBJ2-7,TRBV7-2,ASSLGGTGGGEQY
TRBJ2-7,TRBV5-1,ASKADPDRFYEQY
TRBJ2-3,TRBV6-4,ASSPGLPSTDTQY
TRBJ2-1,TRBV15,ATCEPTNNEQF
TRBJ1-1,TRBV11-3,ASSPDGNTEAF
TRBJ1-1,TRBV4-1,ASSQGRTEAF
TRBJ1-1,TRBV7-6,ASSLSARGMNTEAF
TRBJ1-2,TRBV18,ASSPPTGANYGYT
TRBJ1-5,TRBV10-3,AISESMGANQPQH
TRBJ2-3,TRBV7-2,ASSFGSDTQY
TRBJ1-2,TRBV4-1,ASSQGSGANYGYT
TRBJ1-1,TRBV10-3,AISDPGGSGNTEAF
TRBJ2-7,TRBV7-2,ASSLAIAYEQY
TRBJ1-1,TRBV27,ASSQTGSTEAF
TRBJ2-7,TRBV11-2,ASSLASGHYEQY
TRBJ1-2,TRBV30,AWSVQSGYT
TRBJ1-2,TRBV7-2,ASSPEGYGYT
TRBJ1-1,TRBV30,VQGDYTEAF
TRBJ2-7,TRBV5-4,ASSFFREASYEQY
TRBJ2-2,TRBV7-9,ASSLALAGGHINTGELF
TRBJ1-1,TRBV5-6,ASSLIWVEGLNTEAF